This TCR beta chain came from a study of radiotherapy plus CTLA-4 blockade in lung cancer (dated by TCRdb to 2017 to 2018). Broadly, across the study: Objective responses were observed in 18% of enrolled patients, and disease control was achieved in approximately 30%. Points the paper makes about the study in general: After treatment with radiotherapy and ipilimumab, TCR clones that originated in tumors expanded in peripheral blood. Increased serum interferon-beta after radiation, together with early dynamic changes in blood T cell clones, were reported to be the strongest predictors of response.

As to this clone: What antigen it recognizes has not been identified. There are no base qualities to consult, and no much larger clone falls within one base.

The library was made by the immunoSEQ multiplex PCR assay. TCRdb took this table from immuneACCESS and kept in-frame rearrangements with V and J called. Such tables lack part of the clones; where checked against another copy, unresolved V genes explain under half of the gap, and the rest is unexplained. This sample has more than 55,000 clones in its table, and 77% of those were observed once. The ten largest clones represent 4% of the sample. Focal radiation therapy combined with CTLA-4 blockade (ipilimumab) was tested in patients with chemo-refractory metastatic non-small-cell lung cancer. Trimming removed 5 bases from V and 8 bases from J, leaving 16 bases between the germline ends. CDR1 SGHVS and CDR2 FQNEAQ are derived from the germline V gene. The CDR3 starts with the cysteine, ends with the phenylalanine, and has 15 residues. Just CDR3 DNA is preserved here, 45 bases in frame from base 1.

This TCR derives from a human donor with non-small cell lung cancer who had a partial response to radiotherapy plus ipilimumab. Specimen: peripheral blood, collected from a patient treated with radiotherapy plus ipilimumab. The sequence is built from TRBV7-8 and TRBJ1-6; a confident D gene designation cannot be given. CDR3 region: CASSPPPVQDSPLHF. The base sequence is TGTGCCAGCAGCCCCCCTCCGGTGCAGGATTCACCCCTCCACTTT.